The rows below give T cell receptor beta chains drawn from one sample of a study of cytomegalovirus exposure and HLA in healthy donors. Assay used: immunoSEQ multiplex PCR; TCRdb lists only in-frame clones, some missing. The repertoire includes some 200,000 clones, about 80% of them detected once, and 0.58% sits in the top ten. Sample: PBMCs. The receptor source for this set is a woman aged 40 to 50 in good health and CMV-seronegative. CDR3s include the opening cysteine and the closing phenylalanine or tryptophan. D genes are given only for firm matches. Clone size is stated in some rows and not others, as once, few, many or a class when expanded.

V gene: TRBV4-3; J gene: TRBJ1-1; clone size: -; D gene: -; CDR3 protein: CASSQDAGGTEAFF; CDR3 DNA: TGCGCCAGCAGCCAAGATGCCGGCGGGACTGAAGCTTTCTTT
V gene: TRBV5-6; J gene: TRBJ1-5; clone size: -; D gene: TRBD1; CDR3 protein: CASSLFFGQERQPQHF; CDR3 DNA: TGTGCCAGCAGCTTGTTTTTCGGACAGGAAAGGCAGCCCCAGCATTTT
V gene: TRBV14; J gene: TRBJ2-7; clone size: -; D gene: -; CDR3 protein: CASSPQGGHWEQYF; CDR3 DNA: TGTGCCAGCAGCCCCCAGGGAGGACATTGGGAGCAGTACTTC
V gene: TRBV5-1; J gene: TRBJ2-5; clone size: -; D gene: TRBD2; CDR3 protein: CASSLGLAGGQETQYF; CDR3 DNA: TGCGCCAGCAGCTTGGGACTAGCGGGGGGGCAAGAGACCCAGTACTTC
V gene: TRBV6-1; J gene: TRBJ1-5; clone size: -; D gene: -; CDR3 protein: CASSEQGSNQPQHF; CDR3 DNA: TGTGCCAGCAGTGAACAGGGGAGCAATCAGCCCCAGCATTTT
V gene: TRBV7-9; J gene: TRBJ2-1; clone size: -; D gene: -; CDR3 protein: CASSSGADYEQFF; CDR3 DNA: TGTGCCAGCAGCTCAGGGGCAGATTATGAGCAGTTCTTC
V gene: TRBV5-1; J gene: TRBJ2-7; clone size: -; D gene: -; CDR3 protein: CASSLSSLGYEQYF; CDR3 DNA: TGCGCCAGCAGCTTGTCTAGCTTAGGATACGAGCAGTACTTC
V gene: TRBV6-6; J gene: TRBJ1-6; clone size: few; D gene: TRBD1; CDR3 protein: CATTTGTGSPLHF; CDR3 DNA: TGTGCCACCACGACAGGGACGGGGTCACCCCTCCACTTT
V gene: TRBV27; J gene: TRBJ2-2; clone size: -; D gene: -; CDR3 protein: CASSIRTALGAGELFF; CDR3 DNA: TGTGCCAGCAGTATCCGGACAGCCTTGGGCGCCGGGGAGCTGTTTTTT
V gene: TRBV6-1; J gene: TRBJ2-1; clone size: once; D gene: TRBD2; CDR3 protein: CASSERTSGGAFYNEQFF; CDR3 DNA: TGTGCCAGCAGTGAGAGGACTAGCGGGGGGGCCTTCTACAATGAGCAGTTCTTC
V gene: TRBV30; J gene: TRBJ1-2; clone size: -; D gene: -; CDR3 protein: CAWSVLGGGGYTF; CDR3 DNA: TGTGCCTGGAGTGTACTTGGGGGCGGTGGCTACACCTTC
V gene: TRBV9; J gene: TRBJ1-1; clone size: -; D gene: -; CDR3 protein: CASSVDRVNTEAFF; CDR3 DNA: TGTGCCAGCAGCGTAGACCGCGTGAACACTGAAGCTTTCTTT
V gene: TRBV28; J gene: TRBJ1-2; clone size: -; D gene: -; CDR3 protein: CASSRSGRRSYGYTF; CDR3 DNA: TGTGCCAGCAGTCGTAGTGGGCGCCGTTCCTATGGCTACACCTTC
V gene: TRBV19; J gene: TRBJ2-3; clone size: -; D gene: TRBD2; CDR3 protein: CASRRDYTDTQYF; CDR3 DNA: TGTGCCAGTAGACGGGACTACACAGATACGCAGTATTTT
V gene: TRBV5-1; J gene: TRBJ1-1; clone size: -; D gene: -; CDR3 protein: CASSFGDVGDTEAFF; CDR3 DNA: TGCGCCAGCAGCTTCGGGGATGTTGGAGACACTGAAGCTTTCTTT
V gene: TRBV2; J gene: TRBJ1-1; clone size: -; D gene: TRBD1; CDR3 protein: CASSRDRDTEAFF; CDR3 DNA: TGTGCCAGCAGTAGGGACAGGGACACTGAAGCTTTCTTT